This T cell receptor beta chain was sequenced in a study of T cells in Graves' hyperthyroidism and ophthalmopathy. RNA transcripts gave rise to amplified TCR beta CDR3 regions. First-round RT-PCR of the TCR CDR3 relied on the HTBI primer set. TCRdb re-called the multiplex PCR reads through MiXCR, storing one row per CDR3 protein. The sample holds over 250,000 distinct CDR3 sequences, less than 30% seen once. Germline CDR1 is SNHLY and CDR2 is FYNNEI. The CDR3 extends over 14 amino acids. The ends lost 6 bases at V and 7 bases at J; junction bases unmatched: 7. This clonotype was obtained from a man aged 40-55 years with Graves' hyperthyroidism that later progressed to Graves' ophthalmopathy. The material sequenced was blood. The chain has TRBV2 and TRBJ2-2; TRBD2 agrees at 8 bases. The CDR3 DNA sequence: TGTGCCAGCAGCCCCGGGGGGGGAGGCGGGGAGCTGTTTTTT. Its protein product is CASSPGGGGGELFF.